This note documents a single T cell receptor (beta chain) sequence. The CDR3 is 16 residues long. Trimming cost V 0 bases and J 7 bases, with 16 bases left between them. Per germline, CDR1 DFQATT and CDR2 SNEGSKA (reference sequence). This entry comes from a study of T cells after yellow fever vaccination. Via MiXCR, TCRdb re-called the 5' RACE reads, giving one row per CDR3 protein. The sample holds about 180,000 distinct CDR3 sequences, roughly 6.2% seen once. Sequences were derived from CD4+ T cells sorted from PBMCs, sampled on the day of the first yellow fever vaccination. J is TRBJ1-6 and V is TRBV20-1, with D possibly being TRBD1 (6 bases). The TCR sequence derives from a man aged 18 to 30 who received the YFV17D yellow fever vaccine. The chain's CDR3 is CSARDVTLGGNSPLHF. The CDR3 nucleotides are TGCAGTGCTAGAGATGTCACCCTAGGGGGAAATTCACCCCTCCACTTT.